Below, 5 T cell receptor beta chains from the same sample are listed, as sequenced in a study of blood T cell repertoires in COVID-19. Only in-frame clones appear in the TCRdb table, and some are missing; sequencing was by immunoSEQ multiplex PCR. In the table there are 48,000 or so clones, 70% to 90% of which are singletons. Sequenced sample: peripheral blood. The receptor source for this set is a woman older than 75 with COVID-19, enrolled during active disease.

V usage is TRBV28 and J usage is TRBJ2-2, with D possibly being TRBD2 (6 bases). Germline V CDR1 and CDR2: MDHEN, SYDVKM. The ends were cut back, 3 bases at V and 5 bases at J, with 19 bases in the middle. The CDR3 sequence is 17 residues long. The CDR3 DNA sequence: TGTGCCAGCAGTTTCCCAGGGCGGGGTCGCGGGACCGGGGAGCTGTTTTTT. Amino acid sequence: CASSFPGRGRGTGELFF.

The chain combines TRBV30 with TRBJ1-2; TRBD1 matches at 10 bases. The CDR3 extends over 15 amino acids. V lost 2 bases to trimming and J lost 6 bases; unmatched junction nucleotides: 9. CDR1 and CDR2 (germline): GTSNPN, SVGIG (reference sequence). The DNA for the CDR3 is TGTGCCTGGAGTACAGACAGGGGGCGGTCAAATGGCTACACCTTC. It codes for CAWSTDRGRSNGYTF.

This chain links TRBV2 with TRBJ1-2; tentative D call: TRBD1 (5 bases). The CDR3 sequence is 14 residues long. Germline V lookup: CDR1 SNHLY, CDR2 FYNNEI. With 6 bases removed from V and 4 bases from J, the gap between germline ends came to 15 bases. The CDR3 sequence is CASSPGRDPYGYTF. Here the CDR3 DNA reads TGTGCCAGCAGCCCAGGGAGGGACCCCTATGGCTACACCTTC.

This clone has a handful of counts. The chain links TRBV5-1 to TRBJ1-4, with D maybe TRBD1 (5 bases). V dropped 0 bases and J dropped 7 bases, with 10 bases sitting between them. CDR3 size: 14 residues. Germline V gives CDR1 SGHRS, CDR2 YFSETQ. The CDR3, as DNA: TGCGCCAGCAGCTTGGGTCAGGGAGGTGAAAAACTGTTTTTT. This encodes CASSLGQGGEKLFF.

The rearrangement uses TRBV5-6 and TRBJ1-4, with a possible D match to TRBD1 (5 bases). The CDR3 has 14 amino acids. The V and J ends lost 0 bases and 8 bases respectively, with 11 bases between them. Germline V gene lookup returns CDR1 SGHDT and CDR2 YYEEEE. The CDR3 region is CASSLVRVGEKLFF. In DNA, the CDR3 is TGTGCCAGCAGCTTGGTCAGGGTAGGAGAAAAACTGTTTTTT.